These 4 T cell receptor beta chains were all obtained from the same sample, sequenced in a study of shared T cell receptors in the human thymus. Some clones are missing from TCRdb's copy, which holds only in-frame ones; the method was immunoSEQ multiplex PCR. The sample consists of hundreds of thousands of clones, 87% of them appearing once. The same data also went into a second study, on human thymus T cells.

The sequenced material came from thymocytes. The receptors derive from a boy in the first two years of life with a congenital heart defect.

The rearrangement joins TRBV11-1 to TRBJ1-2; 7 nucleotides align to TRBD1. Germline loops: CDR1 SGHAT, CDR2 FQDESV (reference sequence). The CDR3 sequence is 14 residues long. The ends lost 5 bases at V and 7 bases at J; junction bases unmatched: 10. The CDR3 is CASSPRDSLSGYTF. In DNA, the CDR3 is TGTGCCAGCAGCCCTCGGGACAGTTTGAGTGGCTACACCTTC.

V and J are TRBV4-3 and TRBJ2-3, with 11 bases fitting TRBD2. Trimming cost V 4 bases and J 0 bases; bases outside gene matches: 6. The CDR3 is made up of 17 amino acids. Germline CDR1 and CDR2: LGHNA and YSLEER. The CDR3 loop reads CASSPNRLAGSTDTQYF. The CDR3 nucleotides read TGCGCCAGCAGCCCCAACAGACTAGCGGGGAGCACAGATACGCAGTATTTT.

The chain has TRBV15 and TRBJ2-3; D may be TRBD2 (6 bases). The CDR3 spans 18 residues. CDR1 is LNHNV, CDR2 YYDKDF, per germline (reference sequence). Trimming shortened V by 4 bases and J by 0 bases, and 20 bases separated the two germline ends. The chain's CDR3 is CATSIPMSERASTDTQYF. The CDR3 nucleotides read TGTGCCACCAGCATCCCTATGAGCGAGCGGGCTAGCACAGATACGCAGTATTTT.

V is TRBV7-8 and J is TRBJ1-3, with D perhaps TRBD1 (6 bases). The CDR3 covers 19 residues. Trimming removed 1 base at V and 0 bases at J, with 19 bases between. CDR1 is SGHVS and CDR2 is FQNEAQ in the germline V gene. The CDR3 here is CASSLESGHGGRSGNTIYF. The CDR3, as DNA: TGTGCCAGCAGCTTAGAATCGGGTCACGGGGGGCGCTCTGGAAACACCATATATTTT.